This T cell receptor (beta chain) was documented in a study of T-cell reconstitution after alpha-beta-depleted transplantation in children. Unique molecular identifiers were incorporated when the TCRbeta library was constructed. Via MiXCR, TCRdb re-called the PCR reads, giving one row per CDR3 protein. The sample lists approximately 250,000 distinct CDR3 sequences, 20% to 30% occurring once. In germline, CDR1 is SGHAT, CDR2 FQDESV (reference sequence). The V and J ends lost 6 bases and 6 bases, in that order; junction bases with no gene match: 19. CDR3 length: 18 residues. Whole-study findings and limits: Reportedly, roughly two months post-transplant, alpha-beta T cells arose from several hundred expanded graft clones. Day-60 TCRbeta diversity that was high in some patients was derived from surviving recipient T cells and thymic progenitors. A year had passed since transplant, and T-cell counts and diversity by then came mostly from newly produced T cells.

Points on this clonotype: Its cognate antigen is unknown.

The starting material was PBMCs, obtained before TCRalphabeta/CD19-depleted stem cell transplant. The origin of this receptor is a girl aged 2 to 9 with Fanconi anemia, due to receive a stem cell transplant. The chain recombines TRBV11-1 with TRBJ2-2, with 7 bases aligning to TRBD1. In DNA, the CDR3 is TGTGCCAGCAGTCAGAAAACAGGGGCCCTTACCAGTTCCGGGGAGCTGTTTTTT. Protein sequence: CASSQKTGALTSSGELFF.